This T cell receptor beta chain appears in the sequencing data of a study of neurological immune-mediated disorders. Study-level findings and limits: Association with the multiple sclerosis repertoire cluster was not found for any clinical or MRI feature.

The cDNA came from 5'RACE, which used 10-nucleotide random UMIs. TCRdb ran MiXCR on the 5' RACE reads and lists one entry per CDR3 protein. The table has 65,000 to 75,000 distinct CDR3 sequences, roughly 5.6% seen once. Trimming pared 8 bases from V and 1 base from J, leaving 14 bases between. CDR3 length equals 14 residues. Germline CDR1 reads MDHEN; CDR2 reads SYDVKM. This clonotype was detected ten times or more. The antigen is not known. The sequencing sample was made of PBMCs. The clonotype originates from a human donor with multiple sclerosis. The donor label of this sample is uncertain. The chain joins TRBV28 to TRBJ1-1; unclear D gene. CDR3 sequence: CASGPPSANTEAFF. The CDR3 DNA follows: TGTGCCAGCGGACCCCCCTCAGCGAACACTGAAGCTTTCTTT.